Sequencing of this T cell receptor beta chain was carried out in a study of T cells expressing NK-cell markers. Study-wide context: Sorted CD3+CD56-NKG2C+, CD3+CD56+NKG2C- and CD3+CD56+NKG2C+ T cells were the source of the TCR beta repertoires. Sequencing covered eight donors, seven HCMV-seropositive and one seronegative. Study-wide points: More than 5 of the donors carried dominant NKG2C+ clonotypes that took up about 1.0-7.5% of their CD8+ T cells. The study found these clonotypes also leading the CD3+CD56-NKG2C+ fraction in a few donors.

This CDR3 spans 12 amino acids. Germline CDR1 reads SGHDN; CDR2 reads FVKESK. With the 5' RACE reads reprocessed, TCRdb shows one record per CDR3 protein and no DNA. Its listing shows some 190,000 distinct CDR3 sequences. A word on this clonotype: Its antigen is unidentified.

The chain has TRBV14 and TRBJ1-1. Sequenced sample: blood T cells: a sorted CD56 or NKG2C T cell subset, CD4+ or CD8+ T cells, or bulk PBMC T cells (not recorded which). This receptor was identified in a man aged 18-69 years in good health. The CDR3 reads CASSPGGDEAFF.